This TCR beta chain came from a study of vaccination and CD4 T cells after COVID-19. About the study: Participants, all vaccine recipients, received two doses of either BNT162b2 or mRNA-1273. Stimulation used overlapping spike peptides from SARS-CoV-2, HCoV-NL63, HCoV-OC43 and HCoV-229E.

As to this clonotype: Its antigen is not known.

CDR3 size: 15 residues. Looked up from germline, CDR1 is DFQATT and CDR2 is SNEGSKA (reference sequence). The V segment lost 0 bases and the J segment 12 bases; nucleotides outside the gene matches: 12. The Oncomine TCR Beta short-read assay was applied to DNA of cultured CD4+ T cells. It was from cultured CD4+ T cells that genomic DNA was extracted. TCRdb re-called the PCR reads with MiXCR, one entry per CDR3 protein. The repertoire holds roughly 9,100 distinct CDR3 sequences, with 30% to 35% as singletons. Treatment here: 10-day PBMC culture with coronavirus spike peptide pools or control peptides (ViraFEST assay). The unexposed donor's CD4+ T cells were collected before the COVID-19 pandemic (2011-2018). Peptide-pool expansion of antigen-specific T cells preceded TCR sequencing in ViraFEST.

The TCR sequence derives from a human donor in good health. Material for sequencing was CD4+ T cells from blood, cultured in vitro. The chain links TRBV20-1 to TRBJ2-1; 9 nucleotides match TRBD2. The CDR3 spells CSARDNLAGLSSQFF. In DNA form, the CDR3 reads TGCAGTGCTAGAGATAACCTAGCGGGACTTTCTTCGCAGTTCTTC.